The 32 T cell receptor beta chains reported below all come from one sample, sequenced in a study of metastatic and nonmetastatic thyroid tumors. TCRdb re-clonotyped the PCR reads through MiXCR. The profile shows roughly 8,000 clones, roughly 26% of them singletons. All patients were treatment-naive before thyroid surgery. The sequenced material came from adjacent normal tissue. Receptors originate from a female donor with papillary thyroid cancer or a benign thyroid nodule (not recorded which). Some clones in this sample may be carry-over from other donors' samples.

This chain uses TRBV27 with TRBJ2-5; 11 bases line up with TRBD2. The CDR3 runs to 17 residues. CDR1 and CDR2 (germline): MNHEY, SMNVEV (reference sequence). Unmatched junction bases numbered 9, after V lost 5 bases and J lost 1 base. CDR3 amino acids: CASSTRLAGPLQETQYF. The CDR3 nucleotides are TGTGCCAGCAGTACCCGACTAGCGGGACCCCTCCAAGAGACCCAGTACTTC.

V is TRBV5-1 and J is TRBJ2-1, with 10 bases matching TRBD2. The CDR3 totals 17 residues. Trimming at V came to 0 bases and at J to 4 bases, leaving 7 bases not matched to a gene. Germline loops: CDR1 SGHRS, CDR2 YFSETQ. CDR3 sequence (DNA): TGCGCCAGCAGCTTGGGGCCCGGGACTAGCGCTTACAATGAGCAGTTCTTC. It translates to CASSLGPGTSAYNEQFF.

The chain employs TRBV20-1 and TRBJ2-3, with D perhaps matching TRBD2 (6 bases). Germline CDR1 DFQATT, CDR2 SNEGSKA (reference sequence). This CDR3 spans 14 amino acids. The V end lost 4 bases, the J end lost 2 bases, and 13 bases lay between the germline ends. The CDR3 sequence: CSAKVAEPTDTQYF. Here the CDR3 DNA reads TGCAGTGCTAAAGTAGCGGAACCCACAGATACGCAGTATTTT.

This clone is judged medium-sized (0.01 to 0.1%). The CDR3, as DNA: TGCAGTGCTAGTTCGATGACGGCGGGGGCCTACAATGAGCAGTTCTTC. Encoded protein: CSASSMTAGAYNEQFF. The rearrangement uses TRBV20-1 and TRBJ2-1; 7 positions match TRBD2. The CDR3 totals 16 residues. Trimming cost V 3 bases and J 2 bases; bases outside gene matches: 10. CDR1 DFQATT and CDR2 SNEGSKA come from the germline V gene (reference sequence).

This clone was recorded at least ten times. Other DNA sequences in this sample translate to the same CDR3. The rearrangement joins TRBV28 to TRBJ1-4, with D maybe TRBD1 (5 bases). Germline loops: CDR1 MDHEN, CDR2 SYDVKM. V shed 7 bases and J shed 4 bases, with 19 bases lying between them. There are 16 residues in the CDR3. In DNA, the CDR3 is TGTGCCAGCATTCGGGGCGGAGGGCAGATTAATGAAAAACTGTTTTTT. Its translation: CASIRGGGQINEKLFF.

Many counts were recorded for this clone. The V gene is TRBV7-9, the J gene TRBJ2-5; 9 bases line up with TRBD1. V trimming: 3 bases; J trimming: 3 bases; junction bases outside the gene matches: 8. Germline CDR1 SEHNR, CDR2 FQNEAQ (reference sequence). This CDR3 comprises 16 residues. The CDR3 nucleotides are TGTGCCAGCAGCTTCTCGACAGGGGGAGGGAAAGAGACCCAGTACTTC. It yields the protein CASSFSTGGGKETQYF. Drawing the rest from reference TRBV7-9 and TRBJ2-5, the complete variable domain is DTGVSQNPRHKITKRGQNVTFRCDPISEHNRLYWYRQTLGQGPEFLTYFQNEAQLEKSRLLSDRFSAERPKGSFSTLEIQRTEQGDSAMYLCASSFSTGGGKETQYFGPGTRLLVL.

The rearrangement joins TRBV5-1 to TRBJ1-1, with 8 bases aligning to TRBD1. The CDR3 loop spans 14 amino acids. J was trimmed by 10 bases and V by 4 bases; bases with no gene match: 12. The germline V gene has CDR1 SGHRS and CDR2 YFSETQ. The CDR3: CASSLTGDPMIAFF. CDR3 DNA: TGCGCCAGCAGCCTGACAGGGGACCCCATGATAGCTTTCTTT.

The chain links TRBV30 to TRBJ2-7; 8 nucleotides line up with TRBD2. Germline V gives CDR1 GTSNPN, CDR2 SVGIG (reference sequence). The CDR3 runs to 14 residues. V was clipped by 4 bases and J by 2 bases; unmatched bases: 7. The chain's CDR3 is CAWTHRGGAYEQYF. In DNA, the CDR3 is TGTGCCTGGACCCACCGGGGGGGGGCCTACGAGCAGTACTTC.

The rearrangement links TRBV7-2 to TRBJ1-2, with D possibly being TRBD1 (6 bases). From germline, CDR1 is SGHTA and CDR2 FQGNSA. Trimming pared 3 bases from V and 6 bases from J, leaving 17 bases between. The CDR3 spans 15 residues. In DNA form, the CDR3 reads TGTGCCAGCAGCTTCGGGAGGGGGGCGCGGGATGGCTACACCTTC. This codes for CASSFGRGARDGYTF. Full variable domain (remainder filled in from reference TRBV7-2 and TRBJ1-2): GAGVSQSPSNKVTEKGKDVELRCDPISGHTALYWYRQSLGQGLEFLIYFQGNSAPDKSGLPSDRFSAERTGGSVSTLTIQRTQQEDSAVYLCASSFGRGARDGYTFGSGTRLTVV.

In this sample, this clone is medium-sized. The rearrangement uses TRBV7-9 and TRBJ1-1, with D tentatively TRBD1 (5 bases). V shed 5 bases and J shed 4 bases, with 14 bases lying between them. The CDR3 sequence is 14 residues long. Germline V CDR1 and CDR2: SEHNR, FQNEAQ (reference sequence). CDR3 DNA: TGTGCCAGCAGCCGGGAGCAGGGCCGCACTGAAGCTTTCTTT. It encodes CASSREQGRTEAFF.

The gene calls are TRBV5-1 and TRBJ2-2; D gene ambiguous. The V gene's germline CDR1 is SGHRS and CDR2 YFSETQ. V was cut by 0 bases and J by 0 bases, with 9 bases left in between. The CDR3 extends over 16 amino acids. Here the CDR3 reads CASSLVPIANTGELFF. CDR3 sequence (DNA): TGCGCCAGCAGCTTGGTTCCCATCGCGAACACCGGGGAGCTGTTTTTT.

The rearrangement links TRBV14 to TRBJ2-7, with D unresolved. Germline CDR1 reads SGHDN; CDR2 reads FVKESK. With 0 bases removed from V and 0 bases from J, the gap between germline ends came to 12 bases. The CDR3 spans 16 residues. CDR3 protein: CASSQDWRLPSYEQYF. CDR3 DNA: TGTGCCAGCAGCCAAGATTGGAGACTTCCCTCCTACGAGCAGTACTTC.

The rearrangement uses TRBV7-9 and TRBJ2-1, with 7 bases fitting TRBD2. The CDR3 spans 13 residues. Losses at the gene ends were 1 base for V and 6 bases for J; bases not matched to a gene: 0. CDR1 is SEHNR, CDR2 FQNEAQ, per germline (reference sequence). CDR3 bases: TGTGCCAGCAGCTTAGGGACTAGCAATGAGCAGTTCTTC. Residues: CASSLGTSNEQFF.

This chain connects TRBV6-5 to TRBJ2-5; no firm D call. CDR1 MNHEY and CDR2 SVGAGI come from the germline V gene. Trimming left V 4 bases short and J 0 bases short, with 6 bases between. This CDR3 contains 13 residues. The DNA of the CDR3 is TGTGCCAGCAGTTCGGTGAACCAAGAGACCCAGTACTTC. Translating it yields CASSSVNQETQYF.

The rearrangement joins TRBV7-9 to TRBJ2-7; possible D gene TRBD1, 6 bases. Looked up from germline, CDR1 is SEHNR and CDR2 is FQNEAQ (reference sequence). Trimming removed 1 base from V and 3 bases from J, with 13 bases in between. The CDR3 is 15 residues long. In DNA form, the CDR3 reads TGTGCCAGCAGCTTAGGGATCGACAGGCGCTACGAGCAGTACTTC. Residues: CASSLGIDRRYEQYF.

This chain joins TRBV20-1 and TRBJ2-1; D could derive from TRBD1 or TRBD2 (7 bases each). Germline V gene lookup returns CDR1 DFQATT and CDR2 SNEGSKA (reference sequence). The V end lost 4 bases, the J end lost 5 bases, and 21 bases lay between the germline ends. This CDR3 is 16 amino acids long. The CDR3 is CSAKLRGGWVNNEQFF. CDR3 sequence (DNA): TGCAGTGCTAAACTCAGGGGGGGCTGGGTGAACAATGAGCAGTTCTTC.

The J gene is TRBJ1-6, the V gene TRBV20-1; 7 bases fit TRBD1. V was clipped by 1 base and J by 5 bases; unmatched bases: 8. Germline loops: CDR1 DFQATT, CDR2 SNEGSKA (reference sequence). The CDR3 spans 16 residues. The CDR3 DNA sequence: TGCAGTGCTAGAGTCGGCAGGGGGAGAAATAATTCACCCCTCCACTTT. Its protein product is CSARVGRGRNNSPLHF.

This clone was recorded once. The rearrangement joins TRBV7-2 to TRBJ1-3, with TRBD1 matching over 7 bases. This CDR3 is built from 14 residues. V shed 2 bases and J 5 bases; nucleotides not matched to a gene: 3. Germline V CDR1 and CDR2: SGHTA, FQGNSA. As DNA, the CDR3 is TGTGCCAGCAGCTTACGACAGGGCCGAAACACCATATATTTT. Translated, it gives CASSLRQGRNTIYF.

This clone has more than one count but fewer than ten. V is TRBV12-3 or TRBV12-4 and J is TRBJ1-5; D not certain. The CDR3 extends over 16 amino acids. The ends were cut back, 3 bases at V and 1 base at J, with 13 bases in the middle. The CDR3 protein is CASSFDPKESNQPQHF. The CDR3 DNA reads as TGTGCCAGCAGTTTTGATCCCAAAGAGAGCAATCAGCCCCAGCATTTT.

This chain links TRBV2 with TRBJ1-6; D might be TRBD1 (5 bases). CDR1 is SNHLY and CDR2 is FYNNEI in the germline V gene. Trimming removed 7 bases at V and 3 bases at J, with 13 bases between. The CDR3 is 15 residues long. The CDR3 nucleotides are TGTGCCAGCAAACGGACAAACGGCTATAATTCACCCCTCCACTTT. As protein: CASKRTNGYNSPLHF.

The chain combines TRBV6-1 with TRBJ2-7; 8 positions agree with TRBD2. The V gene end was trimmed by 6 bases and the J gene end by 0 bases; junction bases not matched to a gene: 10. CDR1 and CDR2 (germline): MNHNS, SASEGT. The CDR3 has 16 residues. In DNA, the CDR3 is TGTGCCAGCAGCCAAGGGCGCGGGAGGCCCTCCTACGAGCAGTACTTC. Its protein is CASSQGRGRPSYEQYF.

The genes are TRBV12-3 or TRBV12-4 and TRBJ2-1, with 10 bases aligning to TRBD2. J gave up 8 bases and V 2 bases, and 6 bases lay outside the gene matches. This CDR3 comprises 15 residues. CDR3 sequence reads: CASSLRPSGRDEQFF. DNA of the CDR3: TGTGCCAGCAGTTTACGCCCTAGCGGGAGAGATGAGCAGTTCTTC.

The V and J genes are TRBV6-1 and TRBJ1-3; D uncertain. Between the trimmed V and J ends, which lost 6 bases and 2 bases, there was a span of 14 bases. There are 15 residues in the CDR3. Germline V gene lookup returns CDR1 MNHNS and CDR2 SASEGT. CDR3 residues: CASRPLQRTGNTIYF. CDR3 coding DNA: TGTGCCAGCAGACCCCTACAGAGGACTGGAAACACCATATATTTT.

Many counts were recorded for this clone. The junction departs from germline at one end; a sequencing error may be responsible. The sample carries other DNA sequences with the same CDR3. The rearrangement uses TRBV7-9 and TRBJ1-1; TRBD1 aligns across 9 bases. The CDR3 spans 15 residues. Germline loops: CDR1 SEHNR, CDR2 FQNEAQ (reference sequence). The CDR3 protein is CASSSKTGGDTEAFF. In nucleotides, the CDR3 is TGTGCCAGCAGCTCCAAGACAGGGGGAGACACTGAAGCCTTCTTT. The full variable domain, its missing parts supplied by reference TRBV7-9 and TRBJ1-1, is DTGVSQNPRHKITKRGQNVTFRCDPISEHNRLYWYRQTLGQGPEFLTYFQNEAQLEKSRLLSDRFSAERPKGSFSTLEIQRTEQGDSAMYLCASSSKTGGDTEAFFGQGTRLTVV.

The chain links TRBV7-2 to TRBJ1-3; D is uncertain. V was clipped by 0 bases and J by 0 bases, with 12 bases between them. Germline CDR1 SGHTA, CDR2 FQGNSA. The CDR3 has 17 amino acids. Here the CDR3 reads CASSLATATFSGNTIYF. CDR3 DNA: TGTGCCAGCAGCTTAGCGACGGCGACCTTCTCTGGAAACACCATATATTTT.

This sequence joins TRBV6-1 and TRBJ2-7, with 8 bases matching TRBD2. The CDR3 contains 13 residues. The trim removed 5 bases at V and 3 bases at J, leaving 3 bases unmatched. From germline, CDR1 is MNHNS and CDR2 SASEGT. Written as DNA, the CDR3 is TGTGCCAGCAGTCGGAGCGGGAGCTACGAGCAGTACTTC. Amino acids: CASSRSGSYEQYF.

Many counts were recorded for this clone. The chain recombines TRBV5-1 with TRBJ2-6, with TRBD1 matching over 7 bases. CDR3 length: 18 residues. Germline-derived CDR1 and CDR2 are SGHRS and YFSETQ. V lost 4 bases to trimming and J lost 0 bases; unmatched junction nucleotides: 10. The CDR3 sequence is CASSPRTGDPSGANVLTF. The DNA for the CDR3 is TGCGCCAGCAGCCCGAGGACAGGTGACCCCTCTGGGGCCAACGTCCTGACTTTC.

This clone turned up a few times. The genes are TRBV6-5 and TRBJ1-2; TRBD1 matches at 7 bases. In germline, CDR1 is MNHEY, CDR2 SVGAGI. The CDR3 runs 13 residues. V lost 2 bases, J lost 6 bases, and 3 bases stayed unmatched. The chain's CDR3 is CASSYRDSDGYTF. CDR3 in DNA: TGTGCCAGCAGTTACCGGGACAGCGATGGCTACACCTTC.

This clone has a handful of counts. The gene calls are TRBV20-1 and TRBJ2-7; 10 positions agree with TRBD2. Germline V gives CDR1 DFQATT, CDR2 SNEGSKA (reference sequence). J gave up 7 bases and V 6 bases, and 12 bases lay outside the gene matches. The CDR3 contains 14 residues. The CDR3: CSAHEREGGGEQYF. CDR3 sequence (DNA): TGCAGTGCCCACGAGCGGGAGGGGGGAGGAGAGCAGTACTTC.

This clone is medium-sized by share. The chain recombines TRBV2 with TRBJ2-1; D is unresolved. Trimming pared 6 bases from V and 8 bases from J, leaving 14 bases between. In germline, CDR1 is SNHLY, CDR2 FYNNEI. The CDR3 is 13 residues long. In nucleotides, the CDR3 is TGTGCCAGCAGCGGCTCTGTATCCGATGAGCAGTTCTTC. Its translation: CASSGSVSDEQFF.

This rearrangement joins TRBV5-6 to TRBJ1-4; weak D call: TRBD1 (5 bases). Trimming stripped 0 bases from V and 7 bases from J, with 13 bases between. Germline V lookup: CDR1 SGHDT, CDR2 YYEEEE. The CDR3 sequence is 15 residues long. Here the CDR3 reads CASSLVGGSGEKLFF. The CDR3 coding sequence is TGTGCCAGCAGCTTGGTTGGGGGGAGCGGTGAAAAACTGTTTTTT. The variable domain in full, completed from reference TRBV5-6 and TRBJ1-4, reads DAGVTQSPTHLIKTRGQQVTLRCSPKSGHDTVSWYQQALGQGPQFIFQYYEEEERQRGNFPDRFSGHQFPNYSSELNVNALLLGDSALYLCASSLVGGSGEKLFFGSGTQLSVL.

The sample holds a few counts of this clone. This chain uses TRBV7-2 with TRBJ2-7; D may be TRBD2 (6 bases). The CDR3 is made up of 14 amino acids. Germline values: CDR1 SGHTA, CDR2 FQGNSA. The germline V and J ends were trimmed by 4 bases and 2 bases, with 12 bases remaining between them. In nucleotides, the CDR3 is TGTGCCAGCAGCTGGACTTCGGGGGCCTACGAGCAGTACTTC. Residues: CASSWTSGAYEQYF. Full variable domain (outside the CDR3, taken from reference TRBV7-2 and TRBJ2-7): GAGVSQSPSNKVTEKGKDVELRCDPISGHTALYWYRQSLGQGLEFLIYFQGNSAPDKSGLPSDRFSAERTGGSVSTLTIQRTQQEDSAVYLCASSWTSGAYEQYFGPGTRLTVT.